This T cell receptor beta chain was captured in a study of blood T cell repertoires in COVID-19. As for the study in general: Samples taken during acute and convalescent COVID-19 were collected in the United States, Italy and Spain. PBMCs, B-cell-depleted T cells, or T cells provided the cDNA or gDNA that made up the material.

In the authors' workflow: Amplification from reference gene primers served as the basis for estimated nucleated cell counts. Measured with immunoSEQ multiplex PCR; TCRdb has only the in-frame clones, and not every one. That table gives V, J and clone size, and the DNA gave D and trimming. Of some 58,000 clones listed, 65% to 90% are singletons. The germline V gene encodes CDR1 SNHLY and CDR2 FYNNEI. This CDR3 has 14 amino acids. The V and J ends lost 7 bases and 4 bases respectively, with 16 bases between them. The sample was peripheral blood. The rearrangement uses TRBV2 and TRBJ1-2; D may be TRBD1 (6 bases). This TCR was sampled from a man in his forties with acute or convalescent COVID-19. The DNA of the CDR3 is TGTGCCAGCACAGGGGATCGCCGAACCTATGGCTACACCTTC. Residues: CASTGDRRTYGYTF.